Listed below are T cell receptor beta chains from one sample, sequenced in a study of T-cell memory formation after mild COVID-19. TCRdb re-called the 5' RACE reads through MiXCR, storing one row per CDR3 protein. The table has approximately 570,000 distinct CDR3 sequences, roughly 18% seen once. Sequencing was carried out using PBMCs or a T cell subset sorted from them (not recorded which). The receptor source for this set is an adult woman who had mild COVID-19 (a few samples of this study predate the infection). Cell type and time point are not known. Both conserved end residues are part of each CDR3. Fields, in order: V gene, D gene, clone size, J gene, CDR3 DNA, CDR3 protein. The D gene is left open where the match is weak. Part of the rows lack a size; the others show once, few, many or a class for expanded clones.

>TRBV25-1|.|.|TRBJ2-7
TGTGCCAGCAGCACCTCCGAGGGCAGGTACGAGCAGTACTTC
CASSTSEGRYEQYF
>TRBV20-1|.|many|TRBJ1-1
TGCAGTGCTAGAGGAGGAGGGGACACTGAAGCTTTCTTT
CSARGGGDTEAFF
>TRBV20-1|TRBD2|.|TRBJ2-3
TGCAGTGCTAACCAAGGACTAGCGGGCCTCACAGATACGCAGTATTTT
CSANQGLAGLTDTQYF
>TRBV11-2|.|few|TRBJ2-1
TGTGCCAGCAGCTTAGATAGGAGGGGACAGCAGTTCTTC
CASSLDRRGQQFF
>TRBV2|TRBD1|few|TRBJ2-3
TGTGCCAGCGGGGTTCTGACAGGGGACACAGATACGCAGTATTTT
CASGVLTGDTDTQYF
>TRBV12-3/TRBV12-4|.|.|TRBJ2-1
TGTGCCAGCAGTTTATTGACCCCGAGCTCCTACAATGAGCAGTTCTTC
CASSLLTPSSYNEQFF
>TRBV11-2|TRBD1|.|TRBJ1-5
TGTGCCAGCAGCCCTGGGACAGGGATCGGCAATCAGCCCCAGCATTTT
CASSPGTGIGNQPQHF
>TRBV24-1|TRBD1|once|TRBJ2-1
TGTGCCACCAGTGATTTAACAGGGGGGTTCAATGAGCAGTTCTTC
CATSDLTGGFNEQFF
>TRBV21-1|.|.|TRBJ1-2
TGTGCCAGCAGCAAACGTCCCCGGGGAAATTCCTGGGGGGACTATGGCTACACCTTC
CASSKRPRGNSWGDYGYTF
>TRBV11-2|.|.|TRBJ2-1
TGTGCCAGCAGTCTTTTCCGGGACCGCCTGCGGAATGAGCAGTTCTTC
CASSLFRDRLRNEQFF
>TRBV4-1|TRBD2|.|TRBJ2-3
TGCGCCAGCAGCCAACTAGCGGGGGCCTACACAGATACGCAGTATTTT
CASSQLAGAYTDTQYF
>TRBV9|TRBD2|.|TRBJ2-7
TGTGCCAGCAGTGATGGGAGACGGCTAGCGGGAGGTGAGCAGTACTTC
CASSDGRRLAGGEQYF
>TRBV7-2|.|.|TRBJ1-5
TGTGCCAGCAGCTTTCGGGTGGATCCCCAGCCCCAGCATTTT
CASSFRVDPQPQHF